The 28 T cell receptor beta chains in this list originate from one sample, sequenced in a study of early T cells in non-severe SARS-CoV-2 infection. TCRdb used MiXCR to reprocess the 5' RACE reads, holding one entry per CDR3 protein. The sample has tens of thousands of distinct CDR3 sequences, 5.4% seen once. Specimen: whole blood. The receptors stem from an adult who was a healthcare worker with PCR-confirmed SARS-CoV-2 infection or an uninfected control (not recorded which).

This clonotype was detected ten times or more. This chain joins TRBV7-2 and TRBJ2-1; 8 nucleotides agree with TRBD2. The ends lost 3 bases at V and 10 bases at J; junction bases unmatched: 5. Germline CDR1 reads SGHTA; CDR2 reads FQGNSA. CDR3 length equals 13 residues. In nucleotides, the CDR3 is TGTGCCAGCAGCTTGCGGGGGGTGGGAGAGCAGTTCTTC. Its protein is CASSLRGVGEQFF.

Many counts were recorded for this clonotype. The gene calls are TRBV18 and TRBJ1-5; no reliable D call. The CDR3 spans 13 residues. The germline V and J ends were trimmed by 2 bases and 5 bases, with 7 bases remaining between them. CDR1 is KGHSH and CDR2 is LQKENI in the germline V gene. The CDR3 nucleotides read TGTGCCAGCTCACCAGGCAGAGATCAGCCCCAGCATTTT. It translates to CASSPGRDQPQHF. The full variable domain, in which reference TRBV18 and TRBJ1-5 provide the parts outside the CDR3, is NAGVMQNPRHLVRRRGQEARLRCSPMKGHSHVYWYRQLPEEGLKFMVYLQKENIIDESGMPKERFSAEFPKEGPSILRIQQVVRGDSAAYFCASSPGRDQPQHFGDGTRLSIL.

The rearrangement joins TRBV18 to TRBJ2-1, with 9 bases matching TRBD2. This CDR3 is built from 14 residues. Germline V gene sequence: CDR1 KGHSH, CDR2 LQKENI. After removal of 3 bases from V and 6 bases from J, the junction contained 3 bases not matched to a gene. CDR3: CASSPILAGNEQFF. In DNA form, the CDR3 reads TGTGCCAGCTCACCCATACTAGCGGGCAATGAGCAGTTCTTC. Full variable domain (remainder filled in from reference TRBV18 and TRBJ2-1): NAGVMQNPRHLVRRRGQEARLRCSPMKGHSHVYWYRQLPEEGLKFMVYLQKENIIDESGMPKERFSAEFPKEGPSILRIQQVVRGDSAAYFCASSPILAGNEQFFGPGTRLTVL.

CDR3 DNA: TGTGCCAGCAGCCAAGAGGACAGGGGAGCAGATACGCAGTATTTT. Encoded protein: CASSQEDRGADTQYF. The rearrangement uses TRBV4-2 and TRBJ2-3; 9 positions match TRBD1. This CDR3 region has 15 residues. Germline CDR1 is LGHNA and CDR2 is YNFKEQ. J gave up 4 bases and V 0 bases, and 2 bases lay outside the gene matches.

CDR3 sequence reads: CAWSVRPPPGNTIYF. The DNA for the CDR3 is TGTGCCTGGAGTGTACGCCCCCCTCCTGGAAACACCATATATTTT. J is TRBJ1-3 and V is TRBV30; D remains unclear. This CDR3 comprises 15 residues. V lost 0 bases and J lost 2, with 11 bases in between. Germline V gives CDR1 GTSNPN, CDR2 SVGIG (reference sequence).

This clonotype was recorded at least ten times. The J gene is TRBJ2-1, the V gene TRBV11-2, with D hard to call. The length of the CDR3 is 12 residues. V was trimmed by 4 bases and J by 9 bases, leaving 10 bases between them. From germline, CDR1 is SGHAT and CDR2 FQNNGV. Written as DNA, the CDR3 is TGTGCCAGCAGCTCCCCCGGATTTGAGCAGTTCTTC. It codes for CASSSPGFEQFF.

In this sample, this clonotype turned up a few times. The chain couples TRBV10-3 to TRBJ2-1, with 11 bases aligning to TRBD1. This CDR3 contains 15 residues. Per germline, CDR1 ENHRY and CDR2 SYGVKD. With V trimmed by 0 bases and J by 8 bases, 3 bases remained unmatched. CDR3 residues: CAISESRDRGDEQFF. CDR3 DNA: TGTGCCATCAGTGAGTCGAGGGACAGGGGGGATGAGCAGTTCTTC.

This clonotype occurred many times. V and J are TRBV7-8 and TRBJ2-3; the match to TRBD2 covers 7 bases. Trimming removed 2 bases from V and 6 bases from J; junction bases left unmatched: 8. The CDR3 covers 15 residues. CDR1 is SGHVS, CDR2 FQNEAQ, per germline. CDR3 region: CASSLNTGGADTQYF. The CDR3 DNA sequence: TGTGCCAGCAGCTTAAATACGGGGGGTGCCGATACGCAGTATTTT.

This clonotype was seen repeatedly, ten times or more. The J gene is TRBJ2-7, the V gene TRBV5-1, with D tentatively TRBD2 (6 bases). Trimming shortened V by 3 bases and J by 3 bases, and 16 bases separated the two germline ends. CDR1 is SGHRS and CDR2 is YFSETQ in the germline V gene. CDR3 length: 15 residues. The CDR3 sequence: CASSSLAGTDYEQYF. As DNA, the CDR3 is TGCGCCAGCAGCTCCCTCGCGGGGACCGACTACGAGCAGTACTTC.

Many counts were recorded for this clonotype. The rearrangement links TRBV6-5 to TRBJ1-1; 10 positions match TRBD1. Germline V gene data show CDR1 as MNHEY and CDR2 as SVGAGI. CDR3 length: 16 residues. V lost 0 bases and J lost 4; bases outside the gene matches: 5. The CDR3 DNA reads TGTGCCAGCAGTTACTCGACAGGGGGCTTGGGCACTGAAGCTTTCTTT. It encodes CASSYSTGGLGTEAFF.

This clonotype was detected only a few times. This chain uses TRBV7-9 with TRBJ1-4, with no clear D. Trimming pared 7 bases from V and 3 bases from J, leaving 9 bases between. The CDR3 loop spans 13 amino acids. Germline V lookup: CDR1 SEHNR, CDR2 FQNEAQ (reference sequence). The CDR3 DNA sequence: TGTGCCAGCAAAAGGTCAGCTAATGAAAAACTGTTTTTT. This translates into CASKRSANEKLFF.

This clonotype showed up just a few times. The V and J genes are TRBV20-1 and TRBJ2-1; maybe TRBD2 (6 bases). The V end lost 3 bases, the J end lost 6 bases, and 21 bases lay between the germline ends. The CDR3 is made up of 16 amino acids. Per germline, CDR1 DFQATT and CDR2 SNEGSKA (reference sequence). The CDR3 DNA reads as TGCAGTGCTAGGACGCTTAGCGGTAGGGGCCCCAATGAGCAGTTCTTC. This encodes CSARTLSGRGPNEQFF.

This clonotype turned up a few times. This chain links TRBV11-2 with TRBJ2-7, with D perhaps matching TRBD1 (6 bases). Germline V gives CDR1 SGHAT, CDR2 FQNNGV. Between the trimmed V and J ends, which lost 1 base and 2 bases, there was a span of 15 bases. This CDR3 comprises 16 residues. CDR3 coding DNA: TGTGCCAGCAGCTTAGGGGTTGGGACACCTACCTACGAGCAGTACTTC. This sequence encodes CASSLGVGTPTYEQYF.

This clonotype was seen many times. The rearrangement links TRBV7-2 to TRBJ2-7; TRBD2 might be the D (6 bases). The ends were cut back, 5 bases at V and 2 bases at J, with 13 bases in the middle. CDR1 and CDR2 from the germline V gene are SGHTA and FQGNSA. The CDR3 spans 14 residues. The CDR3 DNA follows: TGTGCCAGCAGCGGGTGGGACTCCGCCTACGAGCAGTACTTC. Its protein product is CASSGWDSAYEQYF.

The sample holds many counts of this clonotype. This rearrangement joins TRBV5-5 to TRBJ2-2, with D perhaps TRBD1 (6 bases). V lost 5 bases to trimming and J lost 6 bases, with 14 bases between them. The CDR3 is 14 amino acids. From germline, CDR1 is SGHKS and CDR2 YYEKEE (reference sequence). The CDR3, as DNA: TGTGCCAGCAGACACGGGGCAGGGGCCGGGGAGCTGTTTTTT. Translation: CASRHGAGAGELFF.

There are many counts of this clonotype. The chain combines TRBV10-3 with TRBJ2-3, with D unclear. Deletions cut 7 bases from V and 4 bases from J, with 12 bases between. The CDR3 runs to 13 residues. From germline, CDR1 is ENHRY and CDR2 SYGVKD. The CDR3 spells CAIKPSKADTQYF. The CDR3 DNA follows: TGTGCCATCAAACCCTCTAAGGCAGATACGCAGTATTTT.

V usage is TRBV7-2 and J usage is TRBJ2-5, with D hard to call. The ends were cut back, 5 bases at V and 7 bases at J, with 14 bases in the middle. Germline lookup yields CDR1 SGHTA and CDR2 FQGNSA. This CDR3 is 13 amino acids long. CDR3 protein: CASSTDGLGTQYF. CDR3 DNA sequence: TGTGCCAGCAGCACGGACGGTCTTGGGACCCAGTACTTC. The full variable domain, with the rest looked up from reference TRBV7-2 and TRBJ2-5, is GAGVSQSPSNKVTEKGKDVELRCDPISGHTALYWYRQSLGQGLEFLIYFQGNSAPDKSGLPSDRFSAERTGGSVSTLTIQRTQQEDSAVYLCASSTDGLGTQYFGPGTRLLVL.

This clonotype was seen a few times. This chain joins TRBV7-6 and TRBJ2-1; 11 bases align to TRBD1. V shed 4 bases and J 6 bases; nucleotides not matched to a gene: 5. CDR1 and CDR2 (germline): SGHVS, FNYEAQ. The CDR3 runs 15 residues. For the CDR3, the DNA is TGTGCCAGCAGCTCCGGGACAGGGGGACTCAATGAGCAGTTCTTC. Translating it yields CASSSGTGGLNEQFF.

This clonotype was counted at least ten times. The CDR3 protein is CATLDITRSYEQYF. In DNA, the CDR3 is TGTGCCACCCTAGACATTACCAGGTCCTACGAGCAGTACTTC. This chain links TRBV10-3 with TRBJ2-7, with D hard to call. Looked up from germline, CDR1 is ENHRY and CDR2 is SYGVKD. CDR3 length: 14 amino acids. Trimming took 10 bases from V and 1 from J, leaving 17 bases between them.

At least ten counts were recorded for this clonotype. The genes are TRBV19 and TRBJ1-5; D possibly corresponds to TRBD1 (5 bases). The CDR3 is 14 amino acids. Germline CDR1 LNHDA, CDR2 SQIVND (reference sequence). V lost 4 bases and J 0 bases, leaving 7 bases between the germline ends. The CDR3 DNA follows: TGTGCCAGTAGTAGGGACCCTAGCAATCAGCCCCAGCATTTT. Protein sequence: CASSRDPSNQPQHF.

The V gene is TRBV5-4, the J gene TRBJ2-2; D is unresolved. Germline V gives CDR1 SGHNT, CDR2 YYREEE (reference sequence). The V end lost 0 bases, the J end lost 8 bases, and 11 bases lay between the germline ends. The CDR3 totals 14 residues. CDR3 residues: CASSLDLRPGELFF. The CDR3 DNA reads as TGTGCCAGCAGCTTGGACTTGCGTCCGGGGGAGCTGTTTTTT.

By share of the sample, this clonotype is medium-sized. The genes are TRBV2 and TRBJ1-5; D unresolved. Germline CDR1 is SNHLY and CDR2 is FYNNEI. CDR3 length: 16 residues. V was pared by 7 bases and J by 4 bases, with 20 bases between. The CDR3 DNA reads TGTGCCAGCACCGAGGTGGTCGGGAACCCGAATCAGCCCCAGCATTTT. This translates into CASTEVVGNPNQPQHF.

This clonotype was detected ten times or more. This chain's CDR3 is CASSSGGGSRTDTQYF. CDR3 DNA: TGTGCCAGCAGTTCCGGCGGCGGGAGCCGCACAGATACGCAGTATTTT. This chain connects TRBV12-3 or TRBV12-4 to TRBJ2-3; the match to TRBD2 covers 7 bases. There are 16 residues in the CDR3. The junction had 8 bases not matched to a gene; V was cut back by 4 bases and J by 1 base.

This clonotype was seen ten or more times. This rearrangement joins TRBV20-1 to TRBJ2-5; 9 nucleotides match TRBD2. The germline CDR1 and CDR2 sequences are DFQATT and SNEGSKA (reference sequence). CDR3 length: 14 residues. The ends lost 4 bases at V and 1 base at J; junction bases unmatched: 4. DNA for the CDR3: TGCAGTGCTACACTGGGACTAGCCCAAGAGACCCAGTACTTC. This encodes CSATLGLAQETQYF.

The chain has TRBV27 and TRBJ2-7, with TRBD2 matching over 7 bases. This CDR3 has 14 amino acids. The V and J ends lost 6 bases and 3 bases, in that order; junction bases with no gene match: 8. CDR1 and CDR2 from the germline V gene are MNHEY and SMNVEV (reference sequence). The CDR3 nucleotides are TGTGCCAGCAGCCTACTAGCGTCGGGCTACGAGCAGTACTTC. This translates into CASSLLASGYEQYF.

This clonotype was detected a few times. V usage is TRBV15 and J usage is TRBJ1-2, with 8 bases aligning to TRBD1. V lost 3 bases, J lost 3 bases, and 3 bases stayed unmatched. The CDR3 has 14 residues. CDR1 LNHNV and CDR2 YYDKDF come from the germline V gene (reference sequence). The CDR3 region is CATSSLTGDYGYTF. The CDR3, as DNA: TGTGCCACCAGCAGCTTGACAGGGGACTATGGCTACACCTTC.

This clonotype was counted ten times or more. The CDR3 loop reads CASSLDGISYEQYF. DNA for the CDR3: TGCGCCAGCAGCTTGGACGGGATCTCCTACGAGCAGTACTTC. The chain carries TRBV5-1 and TRBJ2-7, with a possible D match to TRBD2 (5 bases). Germline values: CDR1 SGHRS, CDR2 YFSETQ. The CDR3 extends over 14 amino acids. V was shortened by 0 bases and J by 0 bases, with 7 bases between the two germline ends.

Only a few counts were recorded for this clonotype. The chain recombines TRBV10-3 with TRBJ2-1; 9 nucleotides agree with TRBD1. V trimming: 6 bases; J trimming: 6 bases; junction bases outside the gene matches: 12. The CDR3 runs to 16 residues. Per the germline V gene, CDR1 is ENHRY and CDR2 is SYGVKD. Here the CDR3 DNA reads TGTGCCATCAGGGGGACCGGGACAGGGTTAAGCAATGAGCAGTTCTTC. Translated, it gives CAIRGTGTGLSNEQFF.